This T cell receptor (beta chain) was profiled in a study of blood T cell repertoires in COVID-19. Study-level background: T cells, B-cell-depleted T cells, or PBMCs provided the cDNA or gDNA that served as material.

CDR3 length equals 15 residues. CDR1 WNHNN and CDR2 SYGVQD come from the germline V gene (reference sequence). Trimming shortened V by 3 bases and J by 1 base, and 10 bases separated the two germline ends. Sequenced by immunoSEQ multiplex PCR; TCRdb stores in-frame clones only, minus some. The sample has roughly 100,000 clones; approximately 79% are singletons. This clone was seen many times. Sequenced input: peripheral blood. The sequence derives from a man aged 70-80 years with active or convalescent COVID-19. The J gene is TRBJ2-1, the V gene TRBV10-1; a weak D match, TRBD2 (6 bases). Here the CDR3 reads CASSDGGASYNEQFF. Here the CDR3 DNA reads TGCGCCAGCAGTGATGGCGGGGCATCCTACAATGAGCAGTTCTTC.